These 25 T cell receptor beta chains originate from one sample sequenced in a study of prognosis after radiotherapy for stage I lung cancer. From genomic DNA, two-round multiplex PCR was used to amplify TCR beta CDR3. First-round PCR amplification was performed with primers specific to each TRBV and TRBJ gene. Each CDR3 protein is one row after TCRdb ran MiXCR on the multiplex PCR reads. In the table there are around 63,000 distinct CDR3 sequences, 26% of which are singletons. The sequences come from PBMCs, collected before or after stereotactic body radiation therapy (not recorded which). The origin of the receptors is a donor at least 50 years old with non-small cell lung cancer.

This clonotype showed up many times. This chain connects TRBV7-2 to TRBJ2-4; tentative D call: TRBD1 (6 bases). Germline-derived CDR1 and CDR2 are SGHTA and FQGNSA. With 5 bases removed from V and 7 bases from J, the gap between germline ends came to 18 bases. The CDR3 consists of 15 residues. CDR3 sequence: CASSPTAGQGNIQYF. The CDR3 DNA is TGTGCCAGCAGCCCAACCGCGGGCCAGGGGAACATTCAGTACTTC.

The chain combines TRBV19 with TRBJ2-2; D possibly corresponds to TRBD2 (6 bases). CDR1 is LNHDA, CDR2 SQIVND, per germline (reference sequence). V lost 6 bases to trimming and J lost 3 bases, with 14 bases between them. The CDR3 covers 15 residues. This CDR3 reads CASRPTGVYTGELFF. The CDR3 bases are TGTGCCAGTAGGCCTACGGGGGTCTACACCGGGGAGCTGTTTTTT.

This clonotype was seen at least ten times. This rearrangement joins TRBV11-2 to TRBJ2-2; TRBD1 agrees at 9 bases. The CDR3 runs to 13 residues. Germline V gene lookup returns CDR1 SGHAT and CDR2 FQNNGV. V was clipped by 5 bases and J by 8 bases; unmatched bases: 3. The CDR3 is CASSRDREGELFF. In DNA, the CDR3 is TGTGCCAGCAGCCGGGACAGGGAAGGGGAGCTGTTTTTT.

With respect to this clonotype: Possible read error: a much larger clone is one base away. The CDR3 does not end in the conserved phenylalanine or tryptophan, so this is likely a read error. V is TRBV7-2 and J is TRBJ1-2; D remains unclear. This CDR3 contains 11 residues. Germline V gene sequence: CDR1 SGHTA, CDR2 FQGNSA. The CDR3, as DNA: TGTGTCAGCAGCTTAGACTATGGCTACACCTCC. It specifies CVSSLDYGYTS.

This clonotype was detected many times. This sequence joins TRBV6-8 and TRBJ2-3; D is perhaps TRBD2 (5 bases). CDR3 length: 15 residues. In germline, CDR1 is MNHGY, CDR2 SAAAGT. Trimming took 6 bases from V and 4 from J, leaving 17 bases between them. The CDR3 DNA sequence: TGTGCCAGCAGCCCCCGGGGTAGCAATGCAGATACGCAGTATTTT. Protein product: CASSPRGSNADTQYF.

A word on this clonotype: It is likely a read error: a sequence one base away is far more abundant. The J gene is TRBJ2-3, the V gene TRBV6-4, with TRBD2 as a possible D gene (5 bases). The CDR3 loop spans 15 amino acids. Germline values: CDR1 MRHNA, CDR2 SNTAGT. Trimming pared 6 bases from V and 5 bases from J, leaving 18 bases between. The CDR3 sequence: CASRPVGRGRDTQYF. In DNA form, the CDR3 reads TGTGCCAGCAGACCGGTGGGCCGGGGTAGAGATACGCAGTATTTT.

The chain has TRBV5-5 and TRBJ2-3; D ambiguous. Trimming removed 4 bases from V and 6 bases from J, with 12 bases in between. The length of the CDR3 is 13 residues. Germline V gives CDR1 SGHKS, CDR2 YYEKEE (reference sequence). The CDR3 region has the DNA TGTGCCAGCAGCCAGTTCACTGCCGATACGCAGTATTTT. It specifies CASSQFTADTQYF.

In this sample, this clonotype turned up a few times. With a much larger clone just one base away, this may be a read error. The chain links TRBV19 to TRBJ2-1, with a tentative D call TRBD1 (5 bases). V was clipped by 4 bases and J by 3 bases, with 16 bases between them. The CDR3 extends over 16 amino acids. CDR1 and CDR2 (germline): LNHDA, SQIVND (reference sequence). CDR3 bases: TGTGCCAGTAGTACGGACAAGGGGCCCCGCTACAATGAGCAGTTCTTC. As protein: CASSTDKGPRYNEQFF.

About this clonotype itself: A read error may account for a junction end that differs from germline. CDR3: CASSKGGYEKYF. The CDR3 DNA reads as TGTGCCAGCAGTAAGGGAGGCTACGAGAAGTACTTC. This sequence joins TRBV12-3 or TRBV12-4 and TRBJ2-7; D is possibly TRBD2 (6 bases). CDR3 length equals 12 residues.

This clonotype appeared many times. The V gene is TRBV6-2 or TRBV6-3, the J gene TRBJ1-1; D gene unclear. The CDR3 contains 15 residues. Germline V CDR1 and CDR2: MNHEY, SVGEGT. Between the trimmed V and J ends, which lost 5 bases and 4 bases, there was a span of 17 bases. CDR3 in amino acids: CASSTLRRMSTEAFF. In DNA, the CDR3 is TGTGCCAGCAGTACCCTTAGGCGGATGAGCACTGAAGCTTTCTTT.

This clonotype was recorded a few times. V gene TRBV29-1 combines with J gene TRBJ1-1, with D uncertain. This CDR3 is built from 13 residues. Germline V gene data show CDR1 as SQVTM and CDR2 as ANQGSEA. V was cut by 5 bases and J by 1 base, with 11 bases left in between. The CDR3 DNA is TGCAGCGTTAAAACCCCGCGGAACACTGAAGCTTTCTTT. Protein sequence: CSVKTPRNTEAFF.

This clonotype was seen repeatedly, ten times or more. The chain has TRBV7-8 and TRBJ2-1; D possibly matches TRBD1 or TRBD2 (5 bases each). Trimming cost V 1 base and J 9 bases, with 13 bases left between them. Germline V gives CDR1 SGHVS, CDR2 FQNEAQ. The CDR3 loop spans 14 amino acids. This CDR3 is CASSLVRGDREQFF. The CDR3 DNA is TGTGCCAGCAGCTTAGTACGAGGGGACCGTGAGCAGTTCTTC. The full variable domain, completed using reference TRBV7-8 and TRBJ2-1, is GAGVSQSPRYKVAKRGQDVALRCDPISGHVSLFWYQQALGQGPEFLTYFQNEAQLDKSGLPSDRFFAERPEGSVSTLKIQRTQQEDSAVYLCASSLVRGDREQFFGPGTRLTVL.

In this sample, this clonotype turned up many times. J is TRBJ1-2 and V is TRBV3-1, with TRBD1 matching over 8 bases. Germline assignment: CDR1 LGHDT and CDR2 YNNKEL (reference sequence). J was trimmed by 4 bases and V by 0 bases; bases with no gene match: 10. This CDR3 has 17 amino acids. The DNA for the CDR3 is TGTGCCAGCAGCCAAGAAAGACAGGGGCTCTTTGGCTATGGCTACACCTTC. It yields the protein CASSQERQGLFGYGYTF.

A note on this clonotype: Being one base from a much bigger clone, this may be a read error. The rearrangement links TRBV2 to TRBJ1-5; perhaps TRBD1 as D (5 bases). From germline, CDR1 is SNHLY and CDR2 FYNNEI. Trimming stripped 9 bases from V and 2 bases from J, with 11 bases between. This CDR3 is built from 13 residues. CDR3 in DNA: TGTGCCAGTTGGGGGTGGGGCAATCAGCCCCAGCATTTT. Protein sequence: CASWGWGNQPQHF.

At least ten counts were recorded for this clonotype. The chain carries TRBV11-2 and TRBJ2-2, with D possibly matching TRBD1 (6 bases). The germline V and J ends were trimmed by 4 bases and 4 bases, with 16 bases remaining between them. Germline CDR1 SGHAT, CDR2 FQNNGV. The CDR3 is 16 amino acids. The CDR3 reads CASSYTGSRGTGELFF. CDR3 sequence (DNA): TGTGCCAGCAGCTACACAGGGAGTAGGGGCACCGGGGAGCTGTTTTTT.

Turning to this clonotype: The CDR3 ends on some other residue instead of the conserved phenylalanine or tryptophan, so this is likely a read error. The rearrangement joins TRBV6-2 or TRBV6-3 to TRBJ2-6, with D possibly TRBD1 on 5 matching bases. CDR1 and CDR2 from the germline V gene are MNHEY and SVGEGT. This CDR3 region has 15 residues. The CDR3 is CASSIKNSGANVLTY. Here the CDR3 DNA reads TGTGCCAGCAGCATCAAGAACTCTGGGGCCAACGTACTGACTTAC.

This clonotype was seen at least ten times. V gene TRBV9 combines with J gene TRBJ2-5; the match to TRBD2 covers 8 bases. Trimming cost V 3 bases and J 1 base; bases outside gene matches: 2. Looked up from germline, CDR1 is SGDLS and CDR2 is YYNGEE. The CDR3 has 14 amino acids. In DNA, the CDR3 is TGTGCCAGCAGCGGTAGCGGGGCCCAAGAGACCCAGTACTTC. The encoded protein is CASSGSGAQETQYF.

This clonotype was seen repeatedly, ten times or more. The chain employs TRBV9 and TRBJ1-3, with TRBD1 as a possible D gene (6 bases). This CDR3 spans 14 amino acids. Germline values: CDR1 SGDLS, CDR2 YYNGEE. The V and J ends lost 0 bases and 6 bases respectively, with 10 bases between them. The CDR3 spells CASSVGGAENTIYF. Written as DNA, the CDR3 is TGTGCCAGCAGCGTAGGGGGGGCGGAAAACACCATATATTTT.

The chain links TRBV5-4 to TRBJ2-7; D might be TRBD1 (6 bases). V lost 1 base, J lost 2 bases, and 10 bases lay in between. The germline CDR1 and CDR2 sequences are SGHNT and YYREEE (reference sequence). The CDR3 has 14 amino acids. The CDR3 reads CASSLTGSTYEQYF. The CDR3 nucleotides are TGTGCCAGCAGCTTGACAGGGTCCACCTACGAGCAGTACTTC.

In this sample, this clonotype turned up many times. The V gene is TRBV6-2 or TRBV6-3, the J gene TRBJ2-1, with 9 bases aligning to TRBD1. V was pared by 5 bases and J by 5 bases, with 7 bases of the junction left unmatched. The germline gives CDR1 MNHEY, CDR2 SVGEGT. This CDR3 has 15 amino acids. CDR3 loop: CASSLGTGINNEQFF. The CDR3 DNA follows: TGTGCCAGCAGTCTCGGGACAGGGATAAACAATGAGCAGTTCTTC.

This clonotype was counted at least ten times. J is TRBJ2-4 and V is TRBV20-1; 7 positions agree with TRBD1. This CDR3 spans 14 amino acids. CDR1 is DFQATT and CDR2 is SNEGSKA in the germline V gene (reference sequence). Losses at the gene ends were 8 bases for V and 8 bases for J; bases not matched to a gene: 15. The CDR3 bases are TGCAGTACTGCAGGCGCGTTGCAGGGGGACATTCAGTACTTC. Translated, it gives CSTAGALQGDIQYF.

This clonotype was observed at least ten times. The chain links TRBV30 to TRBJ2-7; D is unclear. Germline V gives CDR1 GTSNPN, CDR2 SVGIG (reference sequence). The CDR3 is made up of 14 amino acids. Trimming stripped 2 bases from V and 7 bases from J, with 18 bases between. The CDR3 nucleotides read TGTGCCTGGAGTACTGCCGGAGCCCTACGAGAGCAGTACTTC. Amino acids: CAWSTAGALREQYF. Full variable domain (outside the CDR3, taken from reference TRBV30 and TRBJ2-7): SQTIHQWPATLVQPVGSPLSLECTVEGTSNPNLYWYRQAAGRGLQLLFYSVGIGQISSEVPQNLSASRPQDRQFILSSKKLLLSDSGFYLCAWSTAGALREQYFGPGTRLTVT.

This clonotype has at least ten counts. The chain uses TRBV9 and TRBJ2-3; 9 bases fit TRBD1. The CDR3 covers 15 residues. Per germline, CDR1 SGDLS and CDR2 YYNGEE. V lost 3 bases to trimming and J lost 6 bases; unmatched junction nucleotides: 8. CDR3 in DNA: TGTGCCAGCAGCGGAGGGACAGGGCGTGAGGATACGCAGTATTTT. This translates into CASSGGTGREDTQYF.

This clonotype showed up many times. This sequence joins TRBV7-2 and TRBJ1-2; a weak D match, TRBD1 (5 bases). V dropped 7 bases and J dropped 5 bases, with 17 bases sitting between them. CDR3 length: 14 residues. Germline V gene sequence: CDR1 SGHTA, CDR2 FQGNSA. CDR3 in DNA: TGTGCCAGCATCAAGGGAGGGGTAGGGTATGGCTACACCTTC. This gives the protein CASIKGGVGYGYTF.

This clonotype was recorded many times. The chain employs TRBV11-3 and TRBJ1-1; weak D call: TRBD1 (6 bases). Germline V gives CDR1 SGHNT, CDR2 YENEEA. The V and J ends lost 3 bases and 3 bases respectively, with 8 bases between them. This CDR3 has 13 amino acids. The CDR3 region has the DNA TGTGCCAGCAGCTTTACAGGGTACACTGAAGCTTTCTTT. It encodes CASSFTGYTEAFF.